The rows below give T cell receptor beta chains drawn from one sample of a study of T cell responses to AZD1222 COVID-19 vaccine. Clones were sequenced by immunoSEQ multiplex PCR, and TCRdb holds only the in-frame ones, with some missing. Of 100,000 to 150,000 clones listed, approximately 90% are singletons. The sample consisted of peripheral blood, taken on day 0 of AZD1222 vaccination. Receptor source: an adult in good health. Both conserved end residues are part of each CDR3. Fields, in order: V gene, D gene, J gene, clone size, CDR3 DNA, CDR3 protein. The D gene is left open where the match is weak. Size is omitted from some rows. Given values are once, few, many or a class for expanded clones.

TRBV29-1	TRBD1	TRBJ1-3	NA	TGCAGCGTACAGGGGGCTGGAAACACCATATATTTT	CSVQGAGNTIYF
TRBV28	NA	TRBJ1-1	NA	TGTGCCAGCAGTTTACCCCTGAACACTGAAGCTTTCTTT	CASSLPLNTEAFF
TRBV6-1	NA	TRBJ1-1	NA	TGTGCCAGCAGTGAGATAGGGACGGCGAACACTGAAGCTTTCTTT	CASSEIGTANTEAFF
TRBV2	TRBD2	TRBJ2-1	NA	TGTGCCAGCAGTGCGACTAGCGGGAGGGTCTATGAGCAGTTCTTC	CASSATSGRVYEQFF
TRBV5-1	TRBD2	TRBJ2-7	NA	TGCGCCAGCAGCTTGGCCGTAGCGGGAGTGGGCGAGCAGTACTTC	CASSLAVAGVGEQYF
TRBV7-3	TRBD1	TRBJ1-2	NA	TGTGCCAGCAGCTTAACCCCCGGACAGGACACCGGCTACACCTTC	CASSLTPGQDTGYTF
TRBV7-2	TRBD1	TRBJ2-1	NA	TGTGCCAGCAGCTTAGACGAGGGGGCGTACAATGAGCAGTTCTTC	CASSLDEGAYNEQFF
TRBV9	TRBD2	TRBJ2-5	NA	TGTGCCAGCAGCGCCGGGACTAGCGGGGAGACCCAGTACTTC	CASSAGTSGETQYF
TRBV24-1	NA	TRBJ2-2	NA	TGTGCCACCAGTGATTTTGGGCAGGACACCGGGGAGCTGTTTTTT	CATSDFGQDTGELFF
TRBV20-1	NA	TRBJ2-1	NA	TGCAGTGCTAGCTGGATCCCCGTTTTGGTCTTC	CSASWIPVLVF
TRBV5-8	NA	TRBJ2-7	few	TGTGCCAGCAGCCACCCACAGGGCCCACCATACGAGCAGTACTTC	CASSHPQGPPYEQYF
TRBV19	NA	TRBJ1-1	NA	TGTGCCAGTAGTATGTTTCAGGGAGAGGAAGCTTTCTTT	CASSMFQGEEAFF
TRBV5-6	NA	TRBJ2-3	NA	TGTGCCAGCAGCTGGGCGACAGATACGCAGTATTTT	CASSWATDTQYF
TRBV5-1	TRBD2	TRBJ2-3	NA	TGCGCCAGCAGCTTGGCCCTAGCGGGAGGGCCACGGGATACGCAGTATTTT	CASSLALAGGPRDTQYF
TRBV9	TRBD1	TRBJ1-5	once	TGTGCCAGCAGCAAGACAGGGTATCAGCCCCAGCATTTT	CASSKTGYQPQHF
TRBV3-1/TRBV3-2	NA	TRBJ1-3	NA	TGTGCCAGCAGCCAAGATTCGGGGGGTCCCTCTGGAAACACCATATATTTT	CASSQDSGGPSGNTIYF
TRBV5-1	TRBD1	TRBJ1-5	NA	TGCGCCAGCAGCAGGACAGGGAATCAGCCCCAGCATTTT	CASSRTGNQPQHF
TRBV5-1	NA	TRBJ2-1	NA	TGCGCCAGCAGCCGGGACCGGATGTACAATGAGCAGTTCTTC	CASSRDRMYNEQFF
TRBV19	NA	TRBJ2-2	NA	TGTGCCAGTAGTATTTTCCCTAGCTTCGCCGGGGAGCTGTTTTTT	CASSIFPSFAGELFF
TRBV5-1	NA	TRBJ1-2	NA	TGCGCCAGCAGCTTGGTTGGAGGGGATCATAAAAACTATGGCTACACCTTC	CASSLVGGDHKNYGYTF
TRBV7-2	TRBD1	TRBJ1-5	NA	TGTGCCAGCAGCTTAGTTTCTCAGGGGGCTCAGCCCCAGCATTTT	CASSLVSQGAQPQHF
TRBV7-9	TRBD1	TRBJ1-1	NA	TGTGCCAGCAGCCGACAGGGATCTGAAGCTTTCTTT	CASSRQGSEAFF
TRBV5-1	TRBD2	TRBJ2-3	NA	TGCGCCAGCAGCCCGGGGACTAGCGGGTTTAGCACAGATACGCAGTATTTT	CASSPGTSGFSTDTQYF
TRBV29-1	NA	TRBJ1-1	NA	TGCAGCGTTGAAGATCTAGTAGACACTGAAGCTTTCTTT	CSVEDLVDTEAFF
TRBV3-1/TRBV3-2	NA	TRBJ1-6	once	TGTGCCAGCAGCCAAGCGGCAAGGTCACCCCTCCACTTT	CASSQAARSPLHF
TRBV2	NA	TRBJ1-5	NA	TGTGCCAGCAGTAATAGCAATCAGCCCCAGCATTTT	CASSNSNQPQHF
TRBV6-4	NA	TRBJ2-5	once	TGTGCCAGCAGTGGATTGGCCGGAGGGACCCAGTACTTC	CASSGLAGGTQYF
TRBV19	TRBD2	TRBJ2-2	NA	TGTGCCAGTACTTTTAGCGGGAGGGTTTTCACCGGGGAGCTGTTTTTT	CASTFSGRVFTGELFF